The text below deals with one TCR beta chain. What it binds is unknown. The entry originates in a study of STAT5B mutations in CD4+ large granular lymphocyte leukemia. Findings and limits, study-wide: The CD4+ versus CD8+ T-LGLL clonality difference may reflect limited sample size. 8/27 top patient clones versus 2/35 control clones were TRBV06-family. Patient CD4-sorted repertoires looked more clonal than healthy CD4+ repertoires, even without putative leukemic clones. No patients shared main leukemic clonotypes, though less than 30% appeared at low frequency elsewhere.

Germline V gene lookup returns CDR1 LNHDA and CDR2 SQIVND (reference sequence). The CDR3 totals 16 residues. The V and J ends lost 5 bases and 5 bases, in that order; junction bases with no gene match: 11. The repertoire was sequenced with immunoSEQ multiplex PCR; TCRdb's copy has only in-frame clones and lacks some. The repertoire holds roughly 23,000 clones, with roughly 80% as singletons. The specimen was CD4+ T cells from blood buffy coats. The origin of this receptor is a human donor in good health. This chain joins TRBV19 and TRBJ2-3; 9 bases line up with TRBD1. The CDR3 coding sequence is TGTGCCAGTAGTTCACAGACAGGGGGTGGCAAAGATACGCAGTATTTT. This translates into CASSSQTGGGKDTQYF.